This T cell receptor beta chain was identified during a study of cytomegalovirus exposure and HLA in healthy donors. Study context: One earlier analysis, a look at 180 million or so T cells, found 117 million unique TCR beta sequences. Notes on the study in general: The study designated 150 or so TCR beta chains cytomegalovirus-associated.

After removal of 4 bases from V and 3 bases from J, the junction contained 9 bases not matched to a gene. This CDR3 comprises 16 residues. CDR1 and CDR2 from the germline V gene are SNHLY and FYNNEI. This clone has a handful of counts. Its antigen is unknown. With 60 Vbeta and 13 Jbeta primers, the PCR was carried out. Profiling relied on immunoSEQ multiplex PCR, and the TCRdb table lists in-frame clones only, not all of them. Among roughly 120,000 clones listed, around 77% were seen once. The chain uses TRBV2 and TRBJ1-2, with 9 bases identical to TRBD1. Specimen: PBMCs. This sequence originates from a woman aged 25 to 39 in good health and CMV-seropositive. CDR3 in amino acids: CASSGGTGLGYYGYTF. The DNA of the CDR3 is TGTGCCAGCAGTGGCGGGACAGGGTTGGGCTACTATGGCTACACCTTC.